Below are 32 T cell receptor beta chains sequenced from a single sample in a study of T cell responses to AZD1222 COVID-19 vaccine. TCRdb's copy holds only in-frame clones and misses some; the assay was immunoSEQ multiplex PCR. Of about 200,000 clones listed, about 94% are singletons. The sequencing here drew on peripheral blood, taken 28 days after the second dose of the MenACWY control vaccine. The receptors stem from an adult who received the MenACWY meningococcal vaccine as a control.

The chain employs TRBV7-2 and TRBJ1-5, with D perhaps TRBD1 (5 bases). With 5 bases removed from V and 1 base from J, the gap between germline ends came to 21 bases. The CDR3 extends over 18 amino acids. The germline CDR1 and CDR2 sequences are SGHTA and FQGNSA. The CDR3 DNA is TGTGCCAGCAGCCCTCCCCAGGGACGGAGCACCAGCAATCAGCCCCAGCATTTT. It codes for CASSPPQGRSTSNQPQHF.

V and J are TRBV13 and TRBJ2-7; D might be TRBD2 (5 bases). Germline CDR1 and CDR2: PRHDT and FYEKMQ (reference sequence). Trimming left V 8 bases short and J 1 base short, with 15 bases between. CDR3 length: 14 amino acids. CDR3 loop: CASVRGPTSYEQYF. CDR3 in DNA: TGTGCCAGCGTTAGAGGGCCAACTTCCTACGAGCAGTACTTC.

Only one count was recorded for this clone. This chain uses TRBV21-1 with TRBJ2-7. TRBV21-1 is classified as a pseudogene. This CDR3 spans 14 amino acids. The CDR3 region is CASSPITPAYEQYF. For the CDR3, the DNA is TGTGCCAGCAGCCCGATAACACCGGCCTACGAGCAGTACTTC.

The chain carries TRBV27 and TRBJ2-1; D unresolved. The CDR3 consists of 14 residues. Trimming took 6 bases from V and 7 from J, leaving 16 bases between them. Looked up from germline, CDR1 is MNHEY and CDR2 is SMNVEV (reference sequence). The CDR3 bases are TGTGCCAGCAGAAACCCGGGTCCTGCTAATGAGCAGTTCTTC. This gives the protein CASRNPGPANEQFF.

In its sample, this clone was seen a few times. The CDR3 spells CASSARRDTEAFF. The CDR3 DNA follows: TGTGCCAGTAGCGCCAGGAGGGACACTGAAGCTTTCTTT. The chain couples TRBV19 to TRBJ1-1; D is uncertain. V lost 6 bases, J lost 3 bases, and 11 bases lay in between. Germline CDR1 reads LNHDA; CDR2 reads SQIVND (reference sequence). The CDR3 extends over 13 amino acids.

This CDR3 is CASSRTGTYEQYF. CDR3 DNA sequence: TGTGCCAGCTCTAGGACAGGGACCTACGAGCAGTACTTC. The genes are TRBV12-3 or TRBV12-4 and TRBJ2-7, with 8 bases lining up with TRBD1. This CDR3 has 13 residues. V trimming: 8 bases; J trimming: 2 bases; junction bases outside the gene matches: 5.

A few counts support this clone. The V gene is TRBV4-3, the J gene TRBJ2-6, with 7 bases identical to TRBD2. With V trimmed by 0 bases and J by 4 bases, 3 bases remained unmatched. CDR1 and CDR2 from the germline V gene are LGHNA and YSLEER. This CDR3 region has 16 residues. The CDR3 loop is CASSQEGEGGANVLTF. DNA of the CDR3: TGCGCCAGCAGCCAAGAGGGGGAGGGCGGGGCCAACGTCCTGACTTTC.

The chain couples TRBV28 to TRBJ2-7; the D is unclear. CDR1 MDHEN and CDR2 SYDVKM come from the germline V gene. The length of the CDR3 is 15 residues. The V end was cut by 7 bases, the J end by 2 bases, with 18 bases between. The CDR3 DNA sequence: TGTGCCAGCACCGTAAGGACGGAGCCGACCTACGAGCAGTACTTC. This sequence encodes CASTVRTEPTYEQYF.

The rearrangement uses TRBV6-1 and TRBJ2-1; D is uncertain. The ends were cut back, 2 bases at V and 9 bases at J, with 8 bases in the middle. In germline, CDR1 is MNHNS, CDR2 SASEGT. This CDR3 contains 12 residues. This CDR3 reads CASSEQVGEQFF. Written as DNA, the CDR3 is TGTGCCAGCAGTGAACAGGTTGGTGAGCAGTTCTTC.

The chain employs TRBV7-8 and TRBJ2-5, with 9 bases identical to TRBD2. The CDR3 has 16 amino acids. V trimming: 5 bases; J trimming: 5 bases; junction bases outside the gene matches: 12. Germline V CDR1 and CDR2: SGHVS, FQNEAQ. The DNA for the CDR3 is TGTGCCAGCAGCCCCGCGGCGGGAGGGCGAGGCGAGACCCAGTACTTC. Encoded protein: CASSPAAGGRGETQYF.

This chain links TRBV6-5 with TRBJ1-1, with TRBD1 matching over 8 bases. This CDR3 has 14 amino acids. The trim removed 4 bases at V and 4 bases at J, leaving 5 bases unmatched. In germline, CDR1 is MNHEY, CDR2 SVGAGI. This CDR3 is CASSLGQGSTEAFF. The CDR3 nucleotides are TGTGCCAGCAGTTTAGGACAGGGTAGCACTGAAGCTTTCTTT.

This chain joins TRBV18 and TRBJ1-2; D gene unclear. With 2 bases removed from V and 0 bases from J, the gap between germline ends came to 13 bases. The germline gives CDR1 KGHSH, CDR2 LQKENI. The CDR3 spans 16 residues. This CDR3 reads CASSPSMDFSNYGYTF. For the CDR3, the DNA is TGTGCCAGCTCACCAAGTATGGACTTTTCTAACTATGGCTACACCTTC.

The chain combines TRBV30 with TRBJ1-1; 7 positions match TRBD1. Germline values: CDR1 GTSNPN, CDR2 SVGIG (reference sequence). The CDR3 contains 13 residues. With 2 bases clipped from V and 4 bases from J, the junction kept 4 bases outside the gene matches. The CDR3 DNA is TGTGCCTGGAGTCATACAGGGGTCACTGAAGCTTTCTTT. This gives the protein CAWSHTGVTEAFF.

The chain couples TRBV28 to TRBJ2-7, with 12 bases fitting TRBD2. This CDR3 has 14 amino acids. CDR1 MDHEN and CDR2 SYDVKM come from the germline V gene. Losses at the gene ends were 2 bases for V and 4 bases for J; bases not matched to a gene: 0. The CDR3 here is CASSLTSGRYEQYF. CDR3 nucleotide sequence: TGTGCCAGCAGTTTAACTAGCGGGAGGTACGAGCAGTACTTC.

This chain links TRBV6-5 with TRBJ1-4; D gene uncertain. Trimming took off 4 bases at V and 7 bases at J, with 13 bases between the two ends. This CDR3 contains 14 residues. CDR1 and CDR2 from the germline V gene are MNHEY and SVGAGI. The CDR3 nucleotides are TGTGCCAGCAGTTTAAGCCCGCGGGCTGAAAAACTGTTTTTT. It is translated as CASSLSPRAEKLFF.

V is TRBV7-2 and J is TRBJ2-2; possibly TRBD1 or TRBD2 for D (5 bases each). The length of the CDR3 is 14 residues. Germline CDR1 and CDR2: SGHTA and FQGNSA. With 2 bases removed from V and 4 bases from J, the gap between germline ends came to 8 bases. The CDR3 DNA sequence: TGTGCCAGCAGCTTATCAGGGAGCACCGGGGAGCTGTTTTTT. This sequence encodes CASSLSGSTGELFF.

In its sample, this clone was seen a few times. This chain uses TRBV28 with TRBJ1-1; D call uncertain. This CDR3 has 12 amino acids. V gave up 5 bases and J gave up 4 bases, with 8 bases separating them. From germline, CDR1 is MDHEN and CDR2 SYDVKM. The CDR3 bases are TGTGCCAGCAGTCAAACAGTCACTGAAGCTTTCTTT. Its protein is CASSQTVTEAFF. Supplemented by reference TRBV28 and TRBJ1-1, the full variable domain reads DVKVTQSSRYLVKRTGEKVFLECVQDMDHENMFWYRQDPGLGLRLIYFSYDVKMKEKGDIPEGYSVSREKKERFSLILESASTNQTSMYLCASSQTVTEAFFGQGTRLTVV.

V is TRBV27 and J is TRBJ2-3; 15 bases map to TRBD2. This CDR3 comprises 21 residues. Germline assignment: CDR1 MNHEY and CDR2 SMNVEV (reference sequence). Trimming cost V 1 base and J 0 bases; bases outside gene matches: 11. As DNA, the CDR3 is TGTGCCAGCAGTTTATTGTGGGGACTAGCGGGGGGAGGAGGGAGCACAGATACGCAGTATTTT. This codes for CASSLLWGLAGGGGSTDTQYF.

The V call is TRBV9, the J call TRBJ2-1, with 10 bases identical to TRBD1. The CDR3 has 15 amino acids. Germline CDR1 reads SGDLS; CDR2 reads YYNGEE. V was pared by 3 bases and J by 6 bases, with 6 bases of the junction left unmatched. This CDR3 reads CASSAGGQGSNEQFF. CDR3 in DNA: TGTGCCAGCAGCGCAGGGGGACAGGGGTCCAATGAGCAGTTCTTC. The full variable domain, its missing parts supplied by reference TRBV9 and TRBJ2-1, is DSGVTQTPKHLITATGQRVTLRCSPRSGDLSVYWYQQSLDQGLQFLIQYYNGEERAKGNILERFSAQQFPDLHSELNLSSLELGDSALYFCASSAGGQGSNEQFFGPGTRLTVL.

The V gene is TRBV27, the J gene TRBJ1-2; TRBD1 agrees at 10 bases. This CDR3 region has 15 residues. The junction had 6 bases not matched to a gene; V was cut back by 5 bases and J by 3 bases. The germline CDR1 and CDR2 sequences are MNHEY and SMNVEV (reference sequence). This CDR3 is CASSKGTGEDYGYTF. CDR3 coding DNA: TGTGCCAGCAGTAAAGGGACAGGGGAAGACTATGGCTACACCTTC.

V gene TRBV2 combines with J gene TRBJ2-7; no definite D call. The V and J ends lost 6 bases and 2 bases respectively, with 11 bases between them. The CDR3 consists of 13 residues. Germline values: CDR1 SNHLY, CDR2 FYNNEI. The CDR3 protein is CASRAASTYEQYF. CDR3 bases: TGTGCCAGCAGGGCTGCCAGTACCTACGAGCAGTACTTC. The full variable domain, its missing parts supplied by reference TRBV2 and TRBJ2-7, is EPEVTQTPSHQVTQMGQEVILRCVPISNHLYFYWYRQILGQKVEFLVSFYNNEISEKSEIFDDQFSVERPDGSNFTLKIRSTKLEDSAMYFCASRAASTYEQYFGPGTRLTVT.

This chain connects TRBV7-9 to TRBJ2-1; D possibly corresponds to TRBD1 (6 bases). Trimming stripped 3 bases from V and 6 bases from J, with 15 bases between. CDR3 length: 15 residues. CDR1 SEHNR and CDR2 FQNEAQ come from the germline V gene (reference sequence). The CDR3 nucleotides read TGTGCCAGCAGCTTGTCCGGGACACCCTCCAATGAGCAGTTCTTC. Residues: CASSLSGTPSNEQFF.

The CDR3, as DNA: TGCAGCGTTGCTCAGAGCTCCTACGAGCAGTACTTC. This codes for CSVAQSSYEQYF. The genes are TRBV29-1 and TRBJ2-7; D is undetermined. Germline V gene sequence: CDR1 SQVTM, CDR2 ANQGSEA. This CDR3 spans 12 amino acids. Deletions cut 4 bases from V and 0 bases from J, with 7 bases between.

The rearrangement uses TRBV7-3 and TRBJ1-1; TRBD1 might be the D (6 bases). Trimming removed 5 bases from V and 0 bases from J, with 10 bases in between. The CDR3 runs to 14 residues. CDR1 SGHTA and CDR2 FQGTGA come from the germline V gene. CDR3 in DNA: TGTGCCAGCAGCCCCCAGGGGCTGAACACTGAAGCTTTCTTT. Protein product: CASSPQGLNTEAFF. The variable domain in full, completed from reference TRBV7-3 and TRBJ1-1, reads GAGVSQTPSNKVTEKGKYVELRCDPISGHTALYWYRQSLGQGPEFLIYFQGTGAADDSGLPNDRFFAVRPEGSVSTLKIQRTERGDSAVYLCASSPQGLNTEAFFGQGTRLTVV.

The rearrangement uses TRBV5-6 and TRBJ1-4; possible D gene TRBD1, 5 bases. The CDR3 runs to 14 residues. From germline, CDR1 is SGHDT and CDR2 YYEEEE. Trimming cost V 6 bases and J 5 bases, with 14 bases left between them. This CDR3 reads CASTWGGGNEKLFF. The CDR3 DNA reads TGTGCCAGCACCTGGGGGGGAGGAAATGAAAAACTGTTTTTT.

This clone was seen just once. The chain is built from TRBV9 and TRBJ1-1, with 7 bases that match TRBD1. Germline CDR1 and CDR2: SGDLS and YYNGEE. The CDR3 totals 12 residues. V shed 3 bases and J 8 bases; nucleotides not matched to a gene: 4. The CDR3: CASSGPTGEAFF. The CDR3 DNA reads as TGTGCCAGCAGCGGACCGACAGGGGAAGCTTTCTTT.

V usage is TRBV27 and J usage is TRBJ1-1, with D perhaps matching TRBD1 (5 bases). V was pared by 3 bases and J by 4 bases, with 12 bases between. The CDR3 loop spans 14 amino acids. Germline V lookup: CDR1 MNHEY, CDR2 SMNVEV (reference sequence). In DNA form, the CDR3 reads TGTGCCAGCAGTTTCGGGGCAGAGGGCACTGAAGCTTTCTTT. Its translation is CASSFGAEGTEAFF.

This chain connects TRBV15 to TRBJ2-7; TRBD1 is a possible D gene (5 bases). V lost 1 base, J lost 6 bases, and 10 bases lay in between. The CDR3 has 13 residues. The germline gives CDR1 LNHNV, CDR2 YYDKDF (reference sequence). In DNA, the CDR3 is TGTGCCACCAGCAGAGGTGATAGGGGCGAGCAGTACTTC. Amino acid sequence: CATSRGDRGEQYF.

The rearrangement uses TRBV30 and TRBJ1-3; D perhaps matches TRBD1 (5 bases). The V end was cut by 0 bases, the J end by 8 bases, with 11 bases between. The germline gives CDR1 GTSNPN, CDR2 SVGIG (reference sequence). The CDR3 extends over 13 amino acids. CDR3 nucleotides: TGTGCCTGGAGTGTCGGGGGGGTGGACACCATATATTTT. As protein: CAWSVGGVDTIYF. Filled out from reference TRBV30 and TRBJ1-3, the complete variable domain reads SQTIHQWPATLVQPVGSPLSLECTVEGTSNPNLYWYRQAAGRGLQLLFYSVGIGQISSEVPQNLSASRPQDRQFILSSKKLLLSDSGFYLCAWSVGGVDTIYFGEGSWLTVV.

The rearrangement uses TRBV6-6 and TRBJ1-3; 7 positions match TRBD1. CDR3 length equals 17 residues. V trimming: 5 bases; J trimming: 4 bases; junction bases outside the gene matches: 14. CDR1 is MNHNY and CDR2 is SVGAGI in the germline V gene (reference sequence). The CDR3 loop reads CASSRSTSTGWGNTIYF. In nucleotides, the CDR3 is TGTGCCAGCAGTCGTTCCACTTCGACAGGGTGGGGAAACACCATATATTTT.

This chain uses TRBV6-2 or TRBV6-3 with TRBJ2-7, with D uncertain. This CDR3 region has 13 residues. In germline, CDR1 is MNHEY, CDR2 SVGEGT. Trimming took 2 bases from V and 4 from J, leaving 9 bases between them. The CDR3 sequence is CASSYDITYEQYF. DNA for the CDR3: TGTGCCAGCAGTTACGACATCACATACGAGCAGTACTTC.

This chain uses TRBV30 with TRBJ1-2, with 7 bases fitting TRBD1. Per germline, CDR1 GTSNPN and CDR2 SVGIG (reference sequence). This CDR3 has 11 amino acids. V lost 5 bases and J lost 5; bases outside the gene matches: 2. In DNA, the CDR3 is TGTGCCTGGGGACAGGTTTATGGCTACACCTTC. This codes for CAWGQVYGYTF.